The 25 T cell receptor beta chains presented below share a single source sample, sequenced in a study of blood T cell repertoires in COVID-19. Sequencing was performed with immunoSEQ multiplex PCR; in TCRdb, only in-frame clones are kept and a portion is missing. The sample consists of some 120,000 clones, roughly nine tenths of them appearing once. The sequenced sample consisted of peripheral blood. The origin of the receptors is a human donor with active COVID-19. The donor label of this sample is uncertain.

CDR3 nucleotide sequence: TGTGCCAGCAGCTTAGTTTTGGACAGGGGACAATCCACAGATACGCAGTATTTT. Translation gives CASSLVLDRGQSTDTQYF. The gene calls are TRBV11-2 and TRBJ2-3; 9 bases agree with TRBD1. V lost 1 base and J lost 2; bases outside the gene matches: 10. The CDR3 is 18 residues long. In germline, CDR1 is SGHAT, CDR2 FQNNGV. Combining the CDR3 with reference TRBV11-2 and TRBJ2-3 gives the whole variable domain EAGVAQSPRYKIIEKRQSVAFWCNPISGHATLYWYQQILGQGPKLLIQFQNNGVVDDSQLPKDRFSAERLKGVDSTLKIQPAKLEDSAVYLCASSLVLDRGQSTDTQYFGPGTRLTVL.

This clone was counted a few times. The chain is built from TRBV2 and TRBJ2-2; the D gene is possibly TRBD2 (6 bases). Trimming removed 3 bases at V and 7 bases at J, with 9 bases between. Germline V gives CDR1 SNHLY, CDR2 FYNNEI. The CDR3 runs 13 residues. The CDR3 region is CASSDGTVGELFF. The CDR3 DNA sequence: TGTGCCAGCAGTGATGGGACTGTCGGGGAGCTGTTTTTT.

The gene calls are TRBV9 and TRBJ2-1; possible D gene TRBD1, 6 bases. Germline V lookup: CDR1 SGDLS, CDR2 YYNGEE. Trimming cost V 0 bases and J 5 bases, with 15 bases left between them. This CDR3 is built from 16 residues. CDR3 in amino acids: CASSVELQGKHNEQFF. CDR3 coding DNA: TGTGCCAGCAGCGTAGAGCTACAGGGAAAACACAATGAGCAGTTCTTC.

This sequence joins TRBV6-2 or TRBV6-3 and TRBJ2-7, with 8 bases that match TRBD1. The germline CDR1 and CDR2 sequences are MNHEY and SVGEGT. The CDR3 sequence is 14 residues long. With 6 bases clipped from V and 3 bases from J, the junction kept 7 bases outside the gene matches. This CDR3 is CASSAGTGHYEQYF. For the CDR3, the DNA is TGTGCCAGCAGCGCCGGGACAGGTCACTACGAGCAGTACTTC.

The chain joins TRBV10-1 to TRBJ2-2; D may be TRBD1 (5 bases). The CDR3 sequence is 15 residues long. Trimming stripped 3 bases from V and 2 bases from J, with 10 bases between. CDR1 and CDR2 from the germline V gene are WNHNN and SYGVQD (reference sequence). This CDR3 is CASSDRAFNTGELFF. CDR3 DNA: TGCGCCAGCAGTGACAGGGCTTTTAACACCGGGGAGCTGTTTTTT.

This chain joins TRBV10-3 and TRBJ1-5, with D maybe TRBD1 (6 bases). V dropped 10 bases and J dropped 2 bases, with 9 bases sitting between them. Germline V gene data show CDR1 as ENHRY and CDR2 as SYGVKD. The CDR3 extends over 12 amino acids. CDR3 DNA: TGTGCCACACAGGGTGGCAATCAGCCCCAGCATTTT. Amino acids: CATQGGNQPQHF.

V gene TRBV24-1 combines with J gene TRBJ2-3; 14 bases fit TRBD2. J lost 6 bases, V lost 4 bases, and 11 bases had no gene match. CDR1 and CDR2 (germline): KGHDR, SFDVKD. The CDR3 sequence is 18 residues long. The CDR3 DNA sequence: TGTGCCACCAGTGACCCGCGACTAGCGGGGGGGCACGAGGATACGCAGTATTTT. Protein: CATSDPRLAGGHEDTQYF.

This clone came up a few times. V is TRBV27 and J is TRBJ1-5, with D hard to call. V was trimmed by 5 bases and J by 9 bases, leaving 11 bases between them. The CDR3 extends over 12 amino acids. Looked up from germline, CDR1 is MNHEY and CDR2 is SMNVEV (reference sequence). The CDR3 DNA is TGTGCCAGCAGTCCGCGCATTGGGCCCCAGCATTTT. This codes for CASSPRIGPQHF.

The chain uses TRBV2 and TRBJ1-5, with D maybe TRBD1 (6 bases). V was clipped by 6 bases and J by 4 bases, with 16 bases between them. CDR1 and CDR2 (germline): SNHLY, FYNNEI. The CDR3 has 15 amino acids. The CDR3, as DNA: TGTGCCAGCAGGGCAACTGGACAGAATAATCAGCCCCAGCATTTT. The encoded protein is CASRATGQNNQPQHF.

The chain joins TRBV4-2 to TRBJ2-2; 12 nucleotides align to TRBD1. V lost 0 bases, J lost 7 bases, and 15 bases stayed unmatched. The germline V gene has CDR1 LGHNA and CDR2 YNFKEQ. The CDR3 is 20 amino acids. The CDR3 region is CASSQDPAPRDRGPNGELFF. DNA for the CDR3: TGTGCCAGCAGCCAAGATCCCGCTCCACGGGACAGGGGGCCGAACGGGGAGCTGTTTTTT.

The rearrangement links TRBV29-1 to TRBJ2-3; no definite D call. Germline lookup yields CDR1 SQVTM and CDR2 ANQGSEA. The CDR3 is 14 residues long. Trimming took 1 base from V and 2 from J, leaving 10 bases between them. The CDR3 loop reads CSVEGPIYTDTQYF. The CDR3 DNA reads as TGCAGCGTTGAAGGCCCTATATACACAGATACGCAGTATTTT.

This sequence joins TRBV29-1 and TRBJ2-7; a weak D match, TRBD2 (5 bases). Germline values: CDR1 SQVTM, CDR2 ANQGSEA. The germline V and J ends were trimmed by 7 bases and 0 bases, with 7 bases remaining between them. This CDR3 is 11 amino acids long. The CDR3 protein is CSARGSYEQYF. In nucleotides, the CDR3 is TGCAGCGCCCGGGGCTCCTACGAGCAGTACTTC.

This clone was detected only a few times. This sequence joins TRBV6-6 and TRBJ1-6; no definite D call. This CDR3 region has 13 residues. Trimming took 2 bases from V and 10 from J, leaving 9 bases between them. Germline V gene sequence: CDR1 MNHNY, CDR2 SVGAGI (reference sequence). The CDR3 DNA reads as TGTGCCAGCAGTTACCGAGATCGATCACCCCTCCACTTT. Amino acids: CASSYRDRSPLHF.

V gene TRBV6-2 or TRBV6-3 combines with J gene TRBJ1-2; the D is unclear. Germline CDR1 MNHEY, CDR2 SVGEGT. Trimming shortened V by 5 bases and J by 5 bases, and 15 bases separated the two germline ends. This CDR3 is 14 amino acids long. The CDR3 DNA reads TGTGCCAGCAGTGACCCCTTGCAGGTGTATGGCTACACCTTC. It encodes CASSDPLQVYGYTF.

The chain links TRBV4-3 to TRBJ1-1; the D gene is possibly TRBD1 (6 bases). V was pared by 1 base and J by 2 bases, with 11 bases between. Per germline, CDR1 LGHNA and CDR2 YSLEER. CDR3 length equals 15 residues. CDR3 DNA: TGCGCCAGCAGCCAAGGGCAGGGGATTAACACTGAAGCTTTCTTT. Translated, it gives CASSQGQGINTEAFF.

This clone was seen only once. The rearrangement joins TRBV5-4 to TRBJ2-1, with D perhaps TRBD2 (5 bases). V lost 4 bases and J lost 6, with 14 bases in between. The germline gives CDR1 SGHNT, CDR2 YYREEE (reference sequence). The CDR3 has 14 residues. In DNA, the CDR3 is TGTGCCAGCAGCCCACCCGACTATCCCAATGAGCAGTTCTTC. This encodes CASSPPDYPNEQFF.

The chain is built from TRBV28 and TRBJ1-5; 9 bases line up with TRBD1. V lost 5 bases to trimming and J lost 4 bases; unmatched junction nucleotides: 6. Germline CDR1 reads MDHEN; CDR2 reads SYDVKM. This CDR3 has 15 residues. The CDR3 DNA is TGTGCCAGCAGTGGCGGGACAGGGTGGAATCAGCCCCAGCATTTT. Translation: CASSGGTGWNQPQHF.

This clone was counted only a few times. This chain uses TRBV4-1 with TRBJ2-7; D is unresolved. The CDR3 loop spans 14 amino acids. The V gene's germline CDR1 is MGHRA and CDR2 YSYEKL. The V end was cut by 1 base, the J end by 6 bases, with 13 bases between. This CDR3 reads CASSQGLMKVEQYF. The DNA for the CDR3 is TGCGCCAGCAGCCAAGGACTGATGAAGGTCGAGCAGTACTTC.

The chain employs TRBV4-3 and TRBJ1-3; D may be TRBD1 (6 bases). The germline gives CDR1 LGHNA, CDR2 YSLEER. This CDR3 region has 15 residues. With 0 bases removed from V and 2 bases from J, the gap between germline ends came to 8 bases. The CDR3 bases are TGCGCCAGCAGCCAAGATCGGACAGCTGGAAACACCATATATTTT. Residues: CASSQDRTAGNTIYF.

CDR3 sequence (DNA): TGTGCCAGCTCACCGACTAGCGGGGTAGCCACAGATACGCAGTATTTT. It is translated as CASSPTSGVATDTQYF. The rearrangement uses TRBV18 and TRBJ2-3; 11 positions match TRBD2. This CDR3 is 16 amino acids long. V lost 3 bases and J lost 2; bases outside the gene matches: 4. From germline, CDR1 is KGHSH and CDR2 LQKENI.

V is TRBV9 and J is TRBJ1-1; 7 nucleotides line up with TRBD1. This CDR3 region has 13 residues. Trimming cost V 5 bases and J 0 bases; bases outside gene matches: 1. In germline, CDR1 is SGDLS, CDR2 YYNGEE. CDR3 residues: CASSQGVNTEAFF. The CDR3 bases are TGTGCCAGCAGTCAGGGGGTGAACACTGAAGCTTTCTTT.

The rearrangement joins TRBV5-1 to TRBJ1-3; no firm D call. Trimming shortened V by 0 bases and J by 4 bases, and 11 bases separated the two germline ends. CDR1 SGHRS and CDR2 YFSETQ come from the germline V gene. The CDR3 consists of 15 residues. CDR3 protein: CASSLASGSGNTIYF. In DNA, the CDR3 is TGCGCCAGCAGCTTGGCGTCGGGGTCAGGAAACACCATATATTTT.

This clone was detected a few times. V gene TRBV6-4 combines with J gene TRBJ1-2; 12 positions match TRBD1. Germline V gives CDR1 MRHNA, CDR2 SNTAGT. J gave up 7 bases and V 0 bases, and 6 bases lay outside the gene matches. This CDR3 spans 16 amino acids. The CDR3 coding sequence is TGTGCCAGCAGTGACTCGCCGGGACAGGGGGCGTCTGGCTACACCTTC. This gives the protein CASSDSPGQGASGYTF.

The chain employs TRBV4-3 and TRBJ1-2, with 8 bases that match TRBD1. V dropped 4 bases and J dropped 4; count of bases not matched to a gene: 5. The CDR3 totals 14 residues. From germline, CDR1 is LGHNA and CDR2 YSLEER. The CDR3 DNA is TGCGCCAGCAGCCCTTGGACAGGGCCCTATGGCTACACCTTC. Translating gives CASSPWTGPYGYTF.

The chain joins TRBV14 to TRBJ2-7, with 7 nucleotides matching TRBD1. The V and J ends lost 3 bases and 2 bases, in that order; junction bases with no gene match: 7. The CDR3 runs 15 residues. Looked up from germline, CDR1 is SGHDN and CDR2 is FVKESK. The CDR3 coding sequence is TGTGCCAGCAGCCATAAGCCGGGACAGCCCTACGAGCAGTACTTC. This translates into CASSHKPGQPYEQYF.